This T cell receptor (beta chain) was sequenced during a study of identical twins. Study-level findings and limits: Partly confounded zero-insertion analyses could result from invariant MAIT and iNKT cells. Cord blood beta clonotypes present at high abundance carried fewer insertions; no such pattern appeared in memory repertoires.

On this clonotype itself: What it binds is not known.

V lost 1 base and J 4 bases, leaving 13 bases between the germline ends. The CDR3 runs 16 residues. Looked up from germline, CDR1 is SGHAT and CDR2 is FQNNGV. TCRdb re-derived calls from the 5' RACE reads in MiXCR, one entry per CDR3 protein. Seen here are 600,000 to 850,000 distinct CDR3 sequences, 15% to 20% observed once, and the top ten hold approximately 14%. A further study also used this sample, focusing on T cells expressing NK-cell markers. That source adds: The sorts in several experiments were restricted to alpha-beta TCR T cells by an anti-gamma-delta TCR antibody.

The genes are TRBV11-2 and TRBJ2-2, with D perhaps TRBD2 (7 bases). Sequencing used PBMCs. The receptor was isolated from a woman aged 18-29 years in good health. CDR3: CASSLVGGASTGELFF. The CDR3, as DNA: TGTGCCAGCAGCTTAGTTGGGGGGGCCAGCACCGGGGAGCTGTTTTTT.